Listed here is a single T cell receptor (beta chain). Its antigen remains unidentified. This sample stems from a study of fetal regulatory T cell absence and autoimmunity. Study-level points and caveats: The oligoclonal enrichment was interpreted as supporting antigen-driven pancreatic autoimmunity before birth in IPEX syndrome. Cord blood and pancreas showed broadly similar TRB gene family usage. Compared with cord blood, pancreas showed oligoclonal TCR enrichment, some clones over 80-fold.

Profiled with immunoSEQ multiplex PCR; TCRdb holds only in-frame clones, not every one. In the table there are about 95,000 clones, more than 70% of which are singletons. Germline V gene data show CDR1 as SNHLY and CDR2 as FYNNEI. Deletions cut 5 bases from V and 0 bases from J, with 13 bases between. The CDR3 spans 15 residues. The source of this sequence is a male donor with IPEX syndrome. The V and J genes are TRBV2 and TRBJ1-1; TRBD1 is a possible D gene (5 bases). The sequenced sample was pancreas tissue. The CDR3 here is CASSSRETVNTEAFF. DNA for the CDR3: TGTGCCAGCAGTTCAAGAGAGACAGTGAACACTGAAGCTTTCTTT.